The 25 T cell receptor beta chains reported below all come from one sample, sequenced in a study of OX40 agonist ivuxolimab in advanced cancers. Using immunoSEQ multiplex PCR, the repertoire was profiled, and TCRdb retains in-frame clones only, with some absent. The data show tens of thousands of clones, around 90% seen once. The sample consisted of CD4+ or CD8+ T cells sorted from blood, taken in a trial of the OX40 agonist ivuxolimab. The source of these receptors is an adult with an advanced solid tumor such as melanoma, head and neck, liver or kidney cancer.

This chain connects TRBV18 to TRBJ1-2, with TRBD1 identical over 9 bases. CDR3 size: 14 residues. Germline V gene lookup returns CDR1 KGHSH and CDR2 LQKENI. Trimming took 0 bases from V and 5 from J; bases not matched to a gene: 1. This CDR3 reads CASSPPTGGYGYTF. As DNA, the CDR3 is TGTGCCAGCTCACCACCGACAGGGGGGTATGGCTACACCTTC. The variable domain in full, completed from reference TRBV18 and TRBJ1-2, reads NAGVMQNPRHLVRRRGQEARLRCSPMKGHSHVYWYRQLPEEGLKFMVYLQKENIIDESGMPKERFSAEFPKEGPSILRIQQVVRGDSAAYFCASSPPTGGYGYTFGSGTRLTVV.

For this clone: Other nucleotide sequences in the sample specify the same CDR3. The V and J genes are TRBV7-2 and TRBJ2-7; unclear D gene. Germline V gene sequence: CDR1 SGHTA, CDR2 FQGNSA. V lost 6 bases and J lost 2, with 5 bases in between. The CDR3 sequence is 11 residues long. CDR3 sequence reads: CASSPAYEQYF. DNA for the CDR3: TGTGCCAGCAGTCCGGCCTACGAGCAGTACTTC.

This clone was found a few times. The CDR3 loop is CASSLANTEAFF. The CDR3, as DNA: TGTGCCAGCAGTTTAGCGAACACTGAAGCTTTCTTT. The chain combines TRBV28 with TRBJ1-1; D remains ambiguous. Trimming cost V 2 bases and J 1 base, with 2 bases left between them. The CDR3 runs to 12 residues. Germline lookup yields CDR1 MDHEN and CDR2 SYDVKM.

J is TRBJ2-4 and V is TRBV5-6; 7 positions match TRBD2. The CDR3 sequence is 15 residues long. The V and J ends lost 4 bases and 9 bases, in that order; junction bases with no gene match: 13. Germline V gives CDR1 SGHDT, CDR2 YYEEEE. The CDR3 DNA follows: TGTGCCAGCAGCCTGCTTCGGGGGGTAAGCTTCATTCAGTACTTC. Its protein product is CASSLLRGVSFIQYF.

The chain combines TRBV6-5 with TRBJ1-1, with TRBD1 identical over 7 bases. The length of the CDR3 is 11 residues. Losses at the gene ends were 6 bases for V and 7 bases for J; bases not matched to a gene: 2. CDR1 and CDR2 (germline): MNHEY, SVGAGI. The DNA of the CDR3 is TGTGCCAGCAGCCGGGACAGTGAAGCTTTCTTT. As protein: CASSRDSEAFF.

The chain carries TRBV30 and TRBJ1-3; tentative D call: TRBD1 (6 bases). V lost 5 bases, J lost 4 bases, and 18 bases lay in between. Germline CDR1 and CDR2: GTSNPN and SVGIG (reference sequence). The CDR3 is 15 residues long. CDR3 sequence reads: CAWAIFGGQGNTIYF. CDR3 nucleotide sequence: TGTGCCTGGGCCATCTTCGGGGGGCAAGGAAACACCATATATTTT. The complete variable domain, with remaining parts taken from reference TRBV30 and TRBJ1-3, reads SQTIHQWPATLVQPVGSPLSLECTVEGTSNPNLYWYRQAAGRGLQLLFYSVGIGQISSEVPQNLSASRPQDRQFILSSKKLLLSDSGFYLCAWAIFGGQGNTIYFGEGSWLTVV.

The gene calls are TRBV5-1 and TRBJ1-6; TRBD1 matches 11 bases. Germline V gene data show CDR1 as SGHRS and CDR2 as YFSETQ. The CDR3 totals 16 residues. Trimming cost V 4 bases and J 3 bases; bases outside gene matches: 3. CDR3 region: CASSPGQGGYNSPLHF. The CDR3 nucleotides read TGCGCCAGCAGCCCGGGACAGGGGGGCTATAATTCACCCCTCCACTTT.

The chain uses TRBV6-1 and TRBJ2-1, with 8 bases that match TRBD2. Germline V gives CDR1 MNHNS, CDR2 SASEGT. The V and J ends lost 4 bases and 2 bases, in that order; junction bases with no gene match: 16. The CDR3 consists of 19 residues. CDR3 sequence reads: CASSVLALSGGGTYNEQFF. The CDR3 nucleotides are TGTGCCAGCAGTGTATTGGCCTTAAGCGGGGGAGGGACCTACAATGAGCAGTTCTTC.

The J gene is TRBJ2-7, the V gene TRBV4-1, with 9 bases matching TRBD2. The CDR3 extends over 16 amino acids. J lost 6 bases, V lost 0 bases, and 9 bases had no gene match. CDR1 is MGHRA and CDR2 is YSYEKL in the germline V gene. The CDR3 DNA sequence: TGCGCCAGCAGCCAAGATTTTGCTAGCGGGGTAGGCGAGCAGTACTTC. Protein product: CASSQDFASGVGEQYF.

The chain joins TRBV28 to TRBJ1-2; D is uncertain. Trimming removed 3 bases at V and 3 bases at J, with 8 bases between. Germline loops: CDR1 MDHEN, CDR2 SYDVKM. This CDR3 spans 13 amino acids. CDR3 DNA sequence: TGTGCCAGCAGTTTCCCAGGCTACTATGGCTACACCTTC. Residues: CASSFPGYYGYTF.

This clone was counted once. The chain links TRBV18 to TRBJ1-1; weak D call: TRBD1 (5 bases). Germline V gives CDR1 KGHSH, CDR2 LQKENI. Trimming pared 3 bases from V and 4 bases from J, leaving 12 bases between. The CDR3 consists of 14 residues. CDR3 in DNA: TGTGCCAGCTCACCGACTACAGGCACCACTGAAGCTTTCTTT. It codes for CASSPTTGTTEAFF.

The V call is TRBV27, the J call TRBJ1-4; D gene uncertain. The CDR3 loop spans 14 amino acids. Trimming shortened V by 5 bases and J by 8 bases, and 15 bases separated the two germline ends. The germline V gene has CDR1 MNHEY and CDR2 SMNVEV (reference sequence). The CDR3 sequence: CASSGGALGEKLFF. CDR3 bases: TGTGCCAGCAGTGGAGGCGCACTAGGGGAAAAACTGTTTTTT.

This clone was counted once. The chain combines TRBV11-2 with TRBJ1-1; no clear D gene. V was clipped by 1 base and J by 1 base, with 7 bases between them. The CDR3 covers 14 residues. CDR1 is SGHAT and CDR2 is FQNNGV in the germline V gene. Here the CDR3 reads CASSLAVPNTEAFF. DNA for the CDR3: TGTGCCAGCAGCTTAGCAGTCCCGAACACTGAAGCTTTCTTT.

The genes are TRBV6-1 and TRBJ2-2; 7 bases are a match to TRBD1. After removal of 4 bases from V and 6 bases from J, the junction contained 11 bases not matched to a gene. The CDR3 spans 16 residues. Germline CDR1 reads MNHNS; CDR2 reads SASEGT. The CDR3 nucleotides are TGTGCCAGCAGTGTTGATTTTAGGGGGCCCCCCGGGGAGCTGTTTTTT. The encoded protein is CASSVDFRGPPGELFF.

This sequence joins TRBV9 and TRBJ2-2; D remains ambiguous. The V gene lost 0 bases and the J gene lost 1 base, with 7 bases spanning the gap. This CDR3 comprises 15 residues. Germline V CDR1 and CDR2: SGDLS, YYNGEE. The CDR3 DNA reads TGTGCCAGCAGCGTAGACTCGTTGAACACCGGGGAGCTGTTTTTT. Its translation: CASSVDSLNTGELFF.

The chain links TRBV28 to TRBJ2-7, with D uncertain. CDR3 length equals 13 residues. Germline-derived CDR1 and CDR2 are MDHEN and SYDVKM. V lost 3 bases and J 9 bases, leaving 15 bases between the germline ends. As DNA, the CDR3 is TGTGCCAGCAGTTTGGAGTCTCCCATCGGGCAGTACTTC. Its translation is CASSLESPIGQYF.

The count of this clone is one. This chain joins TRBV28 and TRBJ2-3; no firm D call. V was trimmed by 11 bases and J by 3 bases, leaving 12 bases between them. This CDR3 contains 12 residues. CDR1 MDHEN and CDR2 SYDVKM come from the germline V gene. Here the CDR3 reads CAAVGFTDTQYF. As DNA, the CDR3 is TGTGCCGCGGTGGGGTTTACAGATACGCAGTATTTT.

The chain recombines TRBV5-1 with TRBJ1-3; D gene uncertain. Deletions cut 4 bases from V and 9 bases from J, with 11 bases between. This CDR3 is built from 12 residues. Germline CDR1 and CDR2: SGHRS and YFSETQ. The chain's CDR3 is CASSVLGGTIYF. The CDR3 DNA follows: TGCGCCAGCAGCGTGTTGGGCGGCACCATATATTTT. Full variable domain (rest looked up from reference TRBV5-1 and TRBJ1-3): KAGVTQTPRYLIKTRGQQVTLSCSPISGHRSVSWYQQTPGQGLQFLFEYFSETQRNKGNFPGRFSGRQFSNSRSEMNVSTLELGDSALYLCASSVLGGTIYFGEGSWLTVV.

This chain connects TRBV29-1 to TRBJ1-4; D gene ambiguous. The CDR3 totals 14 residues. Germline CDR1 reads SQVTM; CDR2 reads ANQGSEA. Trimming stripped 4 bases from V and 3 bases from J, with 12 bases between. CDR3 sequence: CSVVWGSANEKLFF. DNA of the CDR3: TGCAGCGTTGTATGGGGATCGGCTAATGAAAAACTGTTTTTT.

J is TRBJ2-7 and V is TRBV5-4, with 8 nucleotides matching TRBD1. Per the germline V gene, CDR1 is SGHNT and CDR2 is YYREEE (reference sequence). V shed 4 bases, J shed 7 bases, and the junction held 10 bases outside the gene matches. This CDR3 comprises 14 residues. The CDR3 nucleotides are TGTGCCAGCAGCCCCCCGGGACAGGTTTGGGAGCAGTACTTC. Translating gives CASSPPGQVWEQYF.

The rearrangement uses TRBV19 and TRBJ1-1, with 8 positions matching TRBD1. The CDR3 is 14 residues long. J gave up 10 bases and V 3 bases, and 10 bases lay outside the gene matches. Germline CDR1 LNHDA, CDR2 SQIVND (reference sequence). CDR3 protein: CASSIQGANPRAFF. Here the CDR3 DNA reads TGTGCCAGTAGTATTCAGGGGGCGAACCCCCGAGCTTTCTTT.

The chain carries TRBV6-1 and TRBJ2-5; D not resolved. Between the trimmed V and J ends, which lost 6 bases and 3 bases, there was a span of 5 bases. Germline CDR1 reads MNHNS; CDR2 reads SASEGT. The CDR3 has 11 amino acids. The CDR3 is CASSPEETQYF. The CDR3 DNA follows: TGTGCCAGCAGCCCGGAAGAGACCCAGTACTTC.

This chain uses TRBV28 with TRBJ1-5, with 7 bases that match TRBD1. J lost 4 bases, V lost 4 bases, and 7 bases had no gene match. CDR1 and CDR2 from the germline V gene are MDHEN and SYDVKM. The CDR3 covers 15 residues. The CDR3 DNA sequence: TGTGCCAGCAGTTCCCAACAGGGGACAAATCAGCCCCAGCATTTT. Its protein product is CASSSQQGTNQPQHF.

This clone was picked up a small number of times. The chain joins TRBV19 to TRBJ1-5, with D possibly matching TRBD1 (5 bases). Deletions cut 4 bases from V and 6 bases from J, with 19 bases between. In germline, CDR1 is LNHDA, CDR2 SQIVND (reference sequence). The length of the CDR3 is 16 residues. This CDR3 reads CASSNPIGARGQPQHF. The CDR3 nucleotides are TGTGCCAGTAGTAATCCGATCGGGGCGCGGGGTCAGCCCCAGCATTTT. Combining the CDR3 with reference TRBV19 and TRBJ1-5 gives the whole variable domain DGGITQSPKYLFRKEGQNVTLSCEQNLNHDAMYWYRQDPGQGLRLIYYSQIVNDFQKGDIAEGYSVSREKKESFPLTVTSAQKNPTAFYLCASSNPIGARGQPQHFGDGTRLSIL.

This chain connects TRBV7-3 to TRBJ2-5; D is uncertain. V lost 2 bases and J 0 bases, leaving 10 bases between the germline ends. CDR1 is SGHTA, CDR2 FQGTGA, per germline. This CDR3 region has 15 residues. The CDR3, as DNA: TGTGCCAGCAGCTTAGTGGAAGGGTACCAAGAGACCCAGTACTTC. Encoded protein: CASSLVEGYQETQYF.